Detailed here is one TCR beta chain. Its cognate antigen has yet to be identified. No much larger clone is present one base from it, and per-base qualities are unavailable. These data come from a study of control samples from healthy donors and cancer patients (dated by TCRdb to the early 2020s). Library construction relied on the immunoSEQ multiplex PCR assay. The immuneACCESS repertoire file appears here via TCRdb, limited to in-frame rearrangements. These files lack a portion of the clones; in checked studies, under half of the deficit traces to unresolved V genes, and the cause of the others is not known. Within this sample are around 130,000 clones, with around 92% of them counted one time only. The top ten clonotypes cover around 40% of the sample. Taken from the germline V gene, the CDR1 and CDR2 loops are MNHEY and SVGEGT. The CDR3 has 14 amino acids, counting the end cysteine and phenylalanine. Of all the DNA, just the CDR3 is kept, 42 bases in frame from base 1. Relative to germline, V is missing 5 bases and J is missing 1 base, with 4 bases of the junction outside any gene match.

Sequencing was done on a sample of blood. The clonotype was recovered from a man aged 50 or older in good health. The rearranged chain carries TRBV6-2 or TRBV6-3 and TRBJ2-5; 7 bases in the middle match TRBD1. The CDR3 region: CASSRGQIQETQYF. The bases read TGTGCCAGCAGTAGGGGACAGATCCAAGAGACCCAGTACTTC.